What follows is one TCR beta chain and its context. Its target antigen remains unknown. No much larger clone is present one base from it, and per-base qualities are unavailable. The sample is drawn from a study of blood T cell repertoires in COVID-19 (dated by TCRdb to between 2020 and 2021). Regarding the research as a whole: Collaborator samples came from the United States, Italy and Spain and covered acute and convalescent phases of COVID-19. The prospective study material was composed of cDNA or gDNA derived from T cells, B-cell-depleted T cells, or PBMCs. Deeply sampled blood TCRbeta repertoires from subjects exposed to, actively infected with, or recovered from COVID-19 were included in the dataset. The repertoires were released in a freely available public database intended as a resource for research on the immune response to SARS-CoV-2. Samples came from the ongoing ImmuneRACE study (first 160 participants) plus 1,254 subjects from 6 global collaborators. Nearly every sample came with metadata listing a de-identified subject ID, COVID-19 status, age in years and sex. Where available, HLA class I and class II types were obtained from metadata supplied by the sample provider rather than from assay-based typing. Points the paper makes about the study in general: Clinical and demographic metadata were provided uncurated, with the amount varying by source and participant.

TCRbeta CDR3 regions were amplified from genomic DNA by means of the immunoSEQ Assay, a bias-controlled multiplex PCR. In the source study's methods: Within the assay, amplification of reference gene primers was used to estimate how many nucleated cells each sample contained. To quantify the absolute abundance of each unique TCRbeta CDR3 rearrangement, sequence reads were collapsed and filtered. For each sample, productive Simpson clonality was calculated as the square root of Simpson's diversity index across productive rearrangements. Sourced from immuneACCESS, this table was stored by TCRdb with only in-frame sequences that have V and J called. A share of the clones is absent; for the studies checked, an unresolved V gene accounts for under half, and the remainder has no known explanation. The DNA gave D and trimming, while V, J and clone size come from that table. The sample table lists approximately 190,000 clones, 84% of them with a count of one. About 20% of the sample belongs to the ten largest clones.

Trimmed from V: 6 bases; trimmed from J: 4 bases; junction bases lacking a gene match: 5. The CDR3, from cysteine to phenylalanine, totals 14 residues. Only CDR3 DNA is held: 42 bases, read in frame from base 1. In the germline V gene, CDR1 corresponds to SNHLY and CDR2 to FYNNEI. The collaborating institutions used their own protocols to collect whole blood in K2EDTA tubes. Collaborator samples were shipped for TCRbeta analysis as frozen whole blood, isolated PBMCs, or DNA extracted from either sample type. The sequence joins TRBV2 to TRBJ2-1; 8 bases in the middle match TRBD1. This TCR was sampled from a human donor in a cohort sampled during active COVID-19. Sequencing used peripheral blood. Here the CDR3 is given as CASRLRQGYNEQFF. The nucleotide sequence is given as TGTGCCAGCAGGCTCAGACAGGGGTACAATGAGCAGTTCTTC.